This T cell receptor (beta chain) was sequenced for a study of shared clonotypes between healthy human individuals. Concerning this clone: Its matching antigen is unknown.

The protocol was immunoSEQ multiplex PCR, while the TCRdb copy is restricted to in-frame clones and leaves out a portion. Counted here are some 2,100,000 clones, 90% to 97% occurring once; the ten biggest clones make up roughly 0.13%. Study-level findings and limits: Donors were few, which limited the genetic and exposure-history diversity represented.

Trimming cost V 6 bases and J 4 bases; bases outside gene matches: 11. CDR1 MNHNY and CDR2 SVGAGI come from the germline V gene (reference sequence). This CDR3 region has 16 residues. The sample consisted of naive CD4+ T cells sorted from blood. Subset here: CD45RA+ positively selected. The receptor's source is a man aged 18 to 30 in good health. The V call is TRBV6-6, the J call TRBJ2-2, with 7 bases aligning to TRBD2. CDR3 loop: CASRPPGLTSTGELFF. For the CDR3, the DNA is TGTGCCAGCAGGCCGCCGGGACTAACCAGCACCGGGGAGCTGTTTTTT.